These 10 T cell receptor beta chains were all obtained from the same sample, sequenced in a study of T cells in Graves' hyperthyroidism and ophthalmopathy (dated by TCRdb to between 2018 and 2021). The library came from multiplex PCR. Sequencing used an Illumina HiSeq 2000. Amplification of TCR beta CDR3 regions was carried out from RNA transcripts. The first round of RT-PCR for the TCR CDR3 was performed with the HTBI primer set and the Qiagen OneStep RT-PCR kit. TCRdb applied fastp at Q25 and MiXCR to the public reads, then kept only in-frame beta chains. Each record represents a unique CDR3 protein, reported with the most common genes and DNA among its rows. In all, the sample holds under 300,000 distinct CDR3 sequences, and about an eighth of those were seen once. The top ten clones comprise 7.5% to 8% of the sample. Material: blood. The source of these receptors is a woman aged 30 to 39 with Graves' hyperthyroidism that later progressed to Graves' ophthalmopathy.

Points on this clonotype: This sequence may be a read error, since a much larger clone differs from it by one base. V is TRBV3-1 and J is TRBJ2-1; TRBD1 might be the D (6 bases). The CDR3 extends over 12 amino acids. Germline lookup yields CDR1 LGHDT and CDR2 YNNKEL (reference sequence). CDR3 region: CDSSQDRQEVFF. Here the CDR3 DNA reads TGTGACAGCAGCCAGGATAGACAGGAGGTATTCTTC.

This clonotype was recorded many times. The chain carries TRBV29-1 and TRBJ2-7, with D perhaps given as TRBD1 or TRBD2 (5 bases each). Germline V lookup: CDR1 SQVTM, CDR2 ANQGSEA. V lost 0 bases to trimming and J lost 7 bases, with 13 bases between them. The CDR3 loop spans 13 amino acids. The CDR3 reads CSVEEGAWGEQYF. The CDR3, as DNA: TGCAGCGTTGAAGAAGGGGCTTGGGGGGAGCAGTACTTC.

The rearrangement links TRBV10-3 to TRBJ2-1; unclear D gene. Germline assignment: CDR1 ENHRY and CDR2 SYGVKD. The CDR3 covers 16 residues. The ends were cut back, 0 bases at V and 0 bases at J, with 9 bases in the middle. CDR3 nucleotides: TGTGCCATCAGTGAGTCGGTGGGAAGCTCCTACAATGAGCAGTTCTTC. This codes for CAISESVGSSYNEQFF.

The chain joins TRBV7-9 to TRBJ1-1; 10 bases map to TRBD1. Unmatched junction bases numbered 12, after V lost 2 bases and J lost 0 bases. Germline values: CDR1 SEHNR, CDR2 FQNEAQ (reference sequence). This CDR3 has 19 amino acids. CDR3 in amino acids: CASSLRLGTGEFMNTEAFF. The CDR3 nucleotides read TGTGCCAGCAGCTTAAGGTTGGGGACAGGGGAGTTCATGAACACTGAAGCTTTCTTT.

In its sample, this clonotype was seen a few times. The chain has TRBV7-9 and TRBJ1-4, with a tentative D call TRBD1 (5 bases). Trimming took 4 bases from V and 7 from J, leaving 16 bases between them. Looked up from germline, CDR1 is SEHNR and CDR2 is FQNEAQ (reference sequence). The CDR3 has 15 residues. CDR3 in DNA: TGTGCCAGCAGCTGGGCATTGGGGGGAAGTGAAAAACTGTTTTTT. Protein product: CASSWALGGSEKLFF. The variable domain in full, completed from reference TRBV7-9 and TRBJ1-4, reads DTGVSQNPRHKITKRGQNVTFRCDPISEHNRLYWYRQTLGQGPEFLTYFQNEAQLEKSRLLSDRFSAERPKGSFSTLEIQRTEQGDSAMYLCASSWALGGSEKLFFGSGTQLSVL.

The chain couples TRBV4-3 to TRBJ2-3; D is unclear. The V end lost 0 bases, the J end lost 0 bases, and 10 bases lay between the germline ends. The CDR3 has 16 residues. Per the germline V gene, CDR1 is LGHNA and CDR2 is YSLEER. The CDR3 DNA reads TGCGCCAGCAGCCAAGATCATGTGTACAGCACAGATACGCAGTATTTT. Protein sequence: CASSQDHVYSTDTQYF.

This clonotype has a count of ten or more. The chain links TRBV6-1 to TRBJ1-1; TRBD1 agrees at 8 bases. This CDR3 comprises 15 residues. Losses at the gene ends were 7 bases for V and 4 bases for J; bases not matched to a gene: 11. Germline-derived CDR1 and CDR2 are MNHNS and SASEGT. CDR3: CASTRGQGRGTEAFF. The CDR3 bases are TGTGCCAGCACCCGTGGACAGGGAAGGGGCACTGAAGCTTTCTTT.

This clonotype has a count of ten or more. This sequence joins TRBV11-2 and TRBJ2-3; tentatively, D is TRBD1 or TRBD2 (5 bases each). The CDR3 covers 16 residues. V was clipped by 1 base and J by 5 bases, with 16 bases between them. The germline gives CDR1 SGHAT, CDR2 FQNNGV. The CDR3 coding sequence is TGTGCCAGCAGCTTAGCCCTAGCCGGGACCGGAGATACGCAGTATTTT. Encoded protein: CASSLALAGTGDTQYF.

This clonotype has a count of ten or more. The chain is built from TRBV5-8 and TRBJ2-7; the D gene is possibly TRBD1 (5 bases). Per germline, CDR1 SGHTS and CDR2 YDEGEE. Trimming took off 4 bases at V and 5 bases at J, with 13 bases between the two ends. The CDR3 runs to 13 residues. CDR3 sequence reads: CASSEQGSNEQYF. CDR3 coding DNA: TGTGCCAGCAGCGAGCAGGGATCCAACGAGCAGTACTTC.

This clonotype was seen a handful of times. A much larger clone lies one base from this, so it may be a read error. The chain recombines TRBV27 with TRBJ1-1; D perhaps matches TRBD1 (6 bases). The CDR3 runs to 13 residues. Trimming cost V 2 bases and J 6 bases, with 10 bases left between them. Germline CDR1 and CDR2: MNHEY and SMNVEV (reference sequence). The CDR3: CASSLSEGAEAFF. CDR3 nucleotide sequence: TGTGCCAGCAGTTTAAGTGAGGGGGCTGAAGCTTTCTTT.